This TCR beta chain came from a study of CD8 T cells in Susac syndrome. Study-wide results and limits: The total CD8+ repertoires yielded fewer than 20 Susac-specific public clones and the CD8+ TEMRA repertoires yielded about 5. Peak Susac CD8+ clonal expansion was seen in TEMRA cells and active patients.

RNA, at about 0.5 to 1 ug, was reverse transcribed with random hexamers. An immunoSEQ multiplex PCR amplified TCR beta CDR3 over 54 Vbeta and 13 Jbeta. TCRdb re-analysed the immunoSEQ multiplex PCR reads in MiXCR, keeping a single row per CDR3 protein. The sample yields 75,000 to 95,000 distinct CDR3 sequences, 93% seen once. On this clonotype: Its antigen remains unidentified.

This receptor was identified in a human donor with Susac syndrome. Material for sequencing was CD8+ T cells from PBMCs.

CDR3 bases: TGTGCCAGCACCCCCCTCGAGGACAGAGGCCATGAAAAACTGTTTTTT. It encodes CASTPLEDRGHEKLFF. The chain recombines TRBV21-1 with TRBJ1-4; TRBD1, as called in the table, went unchecked against the DNA. TRBV21-1 is described as a pseudogene. The CDR3 has 16 residues.